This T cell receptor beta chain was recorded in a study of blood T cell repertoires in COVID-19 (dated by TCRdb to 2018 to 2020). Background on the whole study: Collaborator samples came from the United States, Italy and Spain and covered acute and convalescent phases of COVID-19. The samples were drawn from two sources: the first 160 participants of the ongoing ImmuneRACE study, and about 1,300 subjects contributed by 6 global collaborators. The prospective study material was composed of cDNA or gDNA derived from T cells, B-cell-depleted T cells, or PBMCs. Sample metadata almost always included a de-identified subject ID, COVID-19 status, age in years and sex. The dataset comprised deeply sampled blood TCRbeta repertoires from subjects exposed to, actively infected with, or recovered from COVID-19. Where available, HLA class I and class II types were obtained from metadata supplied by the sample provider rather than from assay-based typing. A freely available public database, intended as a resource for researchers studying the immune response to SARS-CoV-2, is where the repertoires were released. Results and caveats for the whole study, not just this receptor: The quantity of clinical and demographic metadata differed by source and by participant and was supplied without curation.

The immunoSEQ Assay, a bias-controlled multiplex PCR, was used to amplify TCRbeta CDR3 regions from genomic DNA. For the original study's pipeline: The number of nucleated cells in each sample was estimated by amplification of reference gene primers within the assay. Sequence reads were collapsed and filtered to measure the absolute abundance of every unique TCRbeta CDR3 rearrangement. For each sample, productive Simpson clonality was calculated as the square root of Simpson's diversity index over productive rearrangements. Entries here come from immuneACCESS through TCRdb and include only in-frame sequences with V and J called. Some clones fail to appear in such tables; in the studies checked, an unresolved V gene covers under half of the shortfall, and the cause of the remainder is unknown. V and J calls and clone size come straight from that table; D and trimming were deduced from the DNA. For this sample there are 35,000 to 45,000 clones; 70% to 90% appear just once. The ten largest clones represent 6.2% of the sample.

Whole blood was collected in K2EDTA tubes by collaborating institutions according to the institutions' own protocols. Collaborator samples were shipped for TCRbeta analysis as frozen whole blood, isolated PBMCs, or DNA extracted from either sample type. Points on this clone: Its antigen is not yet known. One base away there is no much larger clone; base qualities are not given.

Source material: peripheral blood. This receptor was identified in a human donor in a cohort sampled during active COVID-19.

The CDR3 loop reads CASSLDMYQPQHF. The DNA sequence is given as TGTGCCAGCAGCTTAGACATGTATCAGCCCCAGCATTTT. The chain employs TRBV7-2 and TRBJ1-5; the D gene is not confidently resolved. The germline ends are 6 bases apart after V is trimmed by 1 base and J by 5 bases. The CDR3 holds 13 amino acids from the cysteine to the phenylalanine. Only the CDR3 DNA stays, 39 bases, in frame from base 1. CDR1 SGHTA and CDR2 FQGNSA are derived from the germline V gene.